This section outlines one T cell receptor (beta chain) sequence together with its context. These data are taken from a study of shared clonotypes between healthy human individuals. The CDR3 is made up of 15 amino acids. CDR1 and CDR2 (germline): MNHNS, SASEGT. Trimming took 0 bases from V and 5 from J; bases not matched to a gene: 4. All of the donors resided in Nashville, Tennessee, and each was a Caucasian adult. Clones were sequenced by immunoSEQ multiplex PCR, and TCRdb holds only the in-frame ones, with some missing. The sample has about 2.4 million clones, roughly 93% seen once; the top ten hold more than 0.35%.

The genes are TRBV6-1 and TRBJ1-5; the match to TRBD1 covers 7 bases. The sequencing sample was made of naive CD4+ T cells from PBMCs. Subset of the sample: CD45RA+ positively selected. This sequence originates from a man in his late teens or twenties in good health. Some clones in this sample may be carry-over from other donors' samples. The CDR3 region is CASSEARGQDQPQHF. In DNA form, the CDR3 reads TGTGCCAGCAGTGAAGCGAGGGGGCAAGATCAGCCCCAGCATTTT.